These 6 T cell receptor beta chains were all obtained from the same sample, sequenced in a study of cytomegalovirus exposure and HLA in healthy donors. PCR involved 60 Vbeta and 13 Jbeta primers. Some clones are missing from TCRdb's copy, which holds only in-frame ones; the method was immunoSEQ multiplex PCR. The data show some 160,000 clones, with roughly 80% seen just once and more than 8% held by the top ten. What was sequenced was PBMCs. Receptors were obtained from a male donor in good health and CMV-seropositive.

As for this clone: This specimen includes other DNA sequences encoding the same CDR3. The CDR3 protein is CASSFSDQPQHF. DNA for the CDR3: TGTGCCAGCAGTTTCTCTGATCAGCCCCAGCATTTT. This rearrangement joins TRBV28 to TRBJ1-5; D gene unclear. The CDR3 covers 12 residues. V lost 3 bases to trimming and J lost 5 bases, with 5 bases between them. Germline V CDR1 and CDR2: MDHEN, SYDVKM.

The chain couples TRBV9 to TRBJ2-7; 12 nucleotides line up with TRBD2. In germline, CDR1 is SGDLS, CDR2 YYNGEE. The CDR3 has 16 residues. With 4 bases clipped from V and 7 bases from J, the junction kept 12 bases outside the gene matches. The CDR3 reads CASSPRLAGDLGEQYF. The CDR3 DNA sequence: TGTGCCAGCAGCCCACGACTAGCGGGAGATCTTGGGGAGCAGTACTTC.

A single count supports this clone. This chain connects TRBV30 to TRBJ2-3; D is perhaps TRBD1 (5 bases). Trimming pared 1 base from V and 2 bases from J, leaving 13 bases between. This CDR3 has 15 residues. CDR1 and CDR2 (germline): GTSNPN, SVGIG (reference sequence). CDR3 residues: CAWSGAGLSTDTQYF. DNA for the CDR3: TGTGCCTGGAGTGGCGCAGGGTTGTCCACAGATACGCAGTATTTT. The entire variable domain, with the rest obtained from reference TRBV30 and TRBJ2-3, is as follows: SQTIHQWPATLVQPVGSPLSLECTVEGTSNPNLYWYRQAAGRGLQLLFYSVGIGQISSEVPQNLSASRPQDRQFILSSKKLLLSDSGFYLCAWSGAGLSTDTQYFGPGTRLTVL.

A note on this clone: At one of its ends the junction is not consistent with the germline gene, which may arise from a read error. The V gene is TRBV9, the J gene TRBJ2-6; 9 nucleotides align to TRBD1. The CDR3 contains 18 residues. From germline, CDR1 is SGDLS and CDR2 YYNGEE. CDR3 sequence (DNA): TGTGCCAGCAGCGAAACGGTAACAGGGGGCGCTGGGGCCAACGGCCTGACTTTC. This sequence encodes CASSETVTGGAGANGLTF.

CDR3 coding DNA: TGTGCCAGCAGTGAGGTCCCGGGACAGGGAGGTAGCACAGATACGCAGTATTTT. This gives the protein CASSEVPGQGGSTDTQYF. The chain recombines TRBV6-1 with TRBJ2-3; 9 positions agree with TRBD1. The CDR3 is 18 amino acids. Germline CDR1 reads MNHNS; CDR2 reads SASEGT. With 3 bases clipped from V and 0 bases from J, the junction kept 10 bases outside the gene matches.

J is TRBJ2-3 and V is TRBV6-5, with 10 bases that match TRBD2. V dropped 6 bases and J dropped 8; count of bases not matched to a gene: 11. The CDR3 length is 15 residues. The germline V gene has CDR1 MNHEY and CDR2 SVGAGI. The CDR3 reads CASRNLAGVGGTQYF. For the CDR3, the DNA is TGTGCCAGCAGGAATCTAGCGGGAGTAGGCGGTACGCAGTATTTT.